This is a list of T cell receptor beta chains from one sample in a study of blood T cell repertoires in COVID-19. The repertoire was sequenced with immunoSEQ multiplex PCR; TCRdb's copy has only in-frame clones and lacks some. This table holds fewer than 300,000 clones, 70% to 90% found once. The specimen was PBMCs or T cells enriched from blood (not recorded which). All receptors come from a woman between 40 and 50 years old with acute COVID-19. Each CDR3 is given with its conserved first and last residue. Each record gives: clone size, J gene, D gene, V gene, CDR3 DNA, CDR3 protein. D genes are given only for firm matches. A row's size may be missing; if present it is once, few, many or a size class.

few TRBJ2-3 - TRBV5-4 TGTGCCAGCAGCGAGCTGGAGGGTATGGCAGATACGCAGTATTTT CASSELEGMADTQYF
- TRBJ1-2 - TRBV25-1 TGTGCCAGCAGCCTAACAAATCAGGGGGGCTACACCTTC CASSLTNQGGYTF
- TRBJ1-1 - TRBV2 TGTGCCAGCAGCGCCCATGGTCCCGGGTCCACTGAAGCTTTCTTT CASSAHGPGSTEAFF
once TRBJ2-5 - TRBV5-1 TGCGCCAGCAGCTTGGAGGGGACTCAAGAGACCCAGTACTTC CASSLEGTQETQYF
once TRBJ2-7 - TRBV29-1 TGCAGCGCTGGGACTGGCTCCTACGAGCAGTACTTC CSAGTGSYEQYF
- TRBJ1-2 - TRBV7-2 TGTGCCAGCAGCCGACTGATTAACTATGGCTACACCTTC CASSRLINYGYTF
- TRBJ1-1 - TRBV5-6 TGTGCCAGCAGCTTGTGGGGAGGAGGGGCTGAAGCTTTCTTT CASSLWGGGAEAFF
- TRBJ1-3 TRBD1 TRBV7-9 TGTGCCAGCAGCCGGGACAGGGGAGGCGAAAACACCATATATTTT CASSRDRGGENTIYF
- TRBJ1-1 - TRBV6-2/TRBV6-3 TGTGCCAGCAGTTCACAGGAGGGTCACACTGAAGCTTTCTTT CASSSQEGHTEAFF
- TRBJ1-1 - TRBV5-1 TGCGCCAGCAGCTTGGCGGGAGGGCGCGGGACTGAAGCTTTCTTT CASSLAGGRGTEAFF
- TRBJ1-3 - TRBV4-3 TGCGCCAGCAGCCGAATACTGGCGGCTGGAAACACCATATATTTT CASSRILAAGNTIYF
- TRBJ1-2 TRBD1 TRBV3-1/TRBV3-2 TGTGCCAGCAGCCAGAGTTCGGGACAGGGGTATGGCTACACCTTC CASSQSSGQGYGYTF
- TRBJ1-2 - TRBV5-1 TGCGCCAGCAGCTTAGGGACATCGGAAGGCTACACCTTC CASSLGTSEGYTF
- TRBJ2-1 TRBD2 TRBV7-8 TGTGCCAGCAGCCAGAGACTAGCGGGAGCCCATGAGCAGTTCTTC CASSQRLAGAHEQFF
- TRBJ1-2 TRBD1 TRBV28 TGTGCCAGCAGTAACCCGGGACAGTCTAACTATGGCTACACCTTC CASSNPGQSNYGYTF
- TRBJ1-2 - TRBV7-6 TGTGCCAGCAGCTTAGAAGTATCAGGGTATGATGGCTACACCTTC CASSLEVSGYDGYTF
- TRBJ2-1 - TRBV3-1/TRBV3-2 TGTGCCAGCAGCCAAACCCATGACAGCGTCGGTGGCTACAATGAGCAGTTCTTC CASSQTHDSVGGYNEQFF
- TRBJ1-1 TRBD1 TRBV4-1 TGCGCCAGCAGCCAAGATCCGCAGGGGGACACTGAAGCTTTCTTT CASSQDPQGDTEAFF
- TRBJ1-1 - TRBV27 TGTGCCAGCAGTCGACACAGGGCCCTGAACACTGAAGCTTTCTTT CASSRHRALNTEAFF
- TRBJ2-1 TRBD2 TRBV7-2 TGTGCCAGCAGCGCCACTAGCGGGTACAATGAGCAGTTCTTC CASSATSGYNEQFF
- TRBJ1-3 TRBD1 TRBV2 TGTGCCAGCAATCGGGACAGATACTCTGGAAACACCATATATTTT CASNRDRYSGNTIYF
- TRBJ2-1 TRBD2 TRBV5-1 TGCGCCAGCAGCTTGAAAGCGGGAGGTAGAAATGAGCAGTTCTTC CASSLKAGGRNEQFF
once TRBJ2-3 - TRBV19 TGTGCCAGTAGTATCCCCTACAGGGCAGATACGCAGTATTTT CASSIPYRADTQYF
- TRBJ2-1 TRBD2 TRBV13 TGTGCCAGCAGTAACGCGGGAGGCATCAATGAGCAGTTCTTC CASSNAGGINEQFF